The 21 T cell receptor beta chains below were found in one sample sequenced in a study of cytomegalovirus exposure and HLA in healthy donors. A multiplex PCR was run with 60 Vbeta primers and 13 Jbeta primers. Method: immunoSEQ multiplex PCR; TCRdb's copy keeps in-frame clones and lacks some. The repertoire holds about 160,000 clones, with roughly 80% as singletons. Sequencing input: PBMCs. The receptors originated from a male donor in good health and CMV-seropositive.

The V call is TRBV7-9, the J call TRBJ2-7; 9 bases align to TRBD1. Germline values: CDR1 SEHNR, CDR2 FQNEAQ (reference sequence). V was pared by 0 bases and J by 12 bases, with 6 bases of the junction left unmatched. The CDR3 has 13 amino acids. CDR3 in amino acids: CASSLARDRDSYF. The DNA for the CDR3 is TGTGCCAGCAGCTTAGCACGGGACAGGGATTCGTACTTC.

The rearrangement joins TRBV7-9 to TRBJ2-3, with a weak D call TRBD1 (6 bases). The CDR3 runs to 14 residues. With 3 bases removed from V and 2 bases from J, the gap between germline ends came to 9 bases. CDR1 SEHNR and CDR2 FQNEAQ come from the germline V gene (reference sequence). In DNA form, the CDR3 reads TGTGCCAGCAGCTTCGACAGGTACACAGATACGCAGTATTTT. Amino acid sequence: CASSFDRYTDTQYF.

This sequence joins TRBV7-6 and TRBJ2-7, with TRBD1 identical over 10 bases. CDR1 and CDR2 from the germline V gene are SGHVS and FNYEAQ. V lost 0 bases and J lost 4; bases outside the gene matches: 3. The CDR3 totals 15 residues. The CDR3 sequence: CASSLARDRGYEQYF. CDR3 nucleotides: TGTGCCAGCAGCTTAGCCCGGGACAGGGGTTACGAGCAGTACTTC.

This chain uses TRBV7-6 with TRBJ2-3, with 12 bases that match TRBD2. Trimming at V came to 5 bases and at J to 0 bases, leaving 9 bases not matched to a gene. Germline-derived CDR1 and CDR2 are SGHVS and FNYEAQ. The CDR3 is 18 amino acids. This chain's CDR3 is CASSLGTSGPTSTDTQYF. CDR3 in DNA: TGTGCCAGCAGCCTAGGGACTAGCGGGCCCACTAGCACAGATACGCAGTATTTT. Together with reference TRBV7-6 and TRBJ2-3, the CDR3 gives the full variable domain: GAGVSQSPRYKVTKRGQDVALRCDPISGHVSLYWYRQALGQGPEFLTYFNYEAQQDKSGLPNDRFSAERPEGSISTLTIQRTEQRDSAMYRCASSLGTSGPTSTDTQYFGPGTRLTVL.

The chain employs TRBV25-1 and TRBJ2-5; 7 bases match TRBD2. V lost 0 bases to trimming and J lost 2 bases; unmatched junction nucleotides: 6. The CDR3 is made up of 16 amino acids. The germline V gene has CDR1 MGHDK and CDR2 SYGVNS. The CDR3 reads CASSEYRGTTQETQYF. For the CDR3, the DNA is TGTGCCAGCAGTGAATACCGGGGGACTACTCAAGAGACCCAGTACTTC.

The chain carries TRBV14 and TRBJ2-3; D not certain. This CDR3 is 15 amino acids long. V shed 6 bases and J shed 6 bases, with 19 bases lying between them. The germline V gene has CDR1 SGHDN and CDR2 FVKESK. In nucleotides, the CDR3 is TGTGCCAGCAGTCCCTCTGTGGGCCTCTCGGATACGCAGTATTTT. Its translation: CASSPSVGLSDTQYF.

The chain joins TRBV27 to TRBJ2-7; tentatively, D is TRBD2 (5 bases). V lost 6 bases to trimming and J lost 0 bases, with 12 bases between them. Germline loops: CDR1 MNHEY, CDR2 SMNVEV (reference sequence). CDR3 size: 14 residues. This CDR3 reads CASRNTGISYEQYF. The DNA for the CDR3 is TGTGCCAGCAGAAATACCGGGATCTCCTACGAGCAGTACTTC.

V gene TRBV28 combines with J gene TRBJ2-7; D is perhaps TRBD1 (5 bases). Germline values: CDR1 MDHEN, CDR2 SYDVKM. The V end lost 6 bases, the J end lost 4 bases, and 10 bases lay between the germline ends. This CDR3 comprises 12 residues. The CDR3 nucleotides are TGTGCCAGCAGCCAAAAGGGGTACGAGCAGTACTTC. Translated, it gives CASSQKGYEQYF. The whole variable domain, remainder taken from reference TRBV28 and TRBJ2-7, is DVKVTQSSRYLVKRTGEKVFLECVQDMDHENMFWYRQDPGLGLRLIYFSYDVKMKEKGDIPEGYSVSREKKERFSLILESASTNQTSMYLCASSQKGYEQYFGPGTRLTVT.

The genes are TRBV13 and TRBJ2-2, with D possibly being TRBD2 (5 bases). Germline CDR1 reads PRHDT; CDR2 reads FYEKMQ (reference sequence). V shed 1 base and J shed 1 base, with 10 bases lying between them. The length of the CDR3 is 16 residues. Here the CDR3 reads CASSLASGLNTGELFF. The CDR3 region has the DNA TGTGCCAGCAGCTTAGCCTCGGGGTTGAACACCGGGGAGCTGTTTTTT.

The chain carries TRBV28 and TRBJ1-2; D is undetermined. The CDR3 contains 12 residues. The V gene's germline CDR1 is MDHEN and CDR2 SYDVKM. Trimming stripped 4 bases from V and 4 bases from J, with 7 bases between. The CDR3 DNA sequence: TGTGCCAGCAGTTCAATTAGCTATGGCTACACCTTC. This gives the protein CASSSISYGYTF.

The chain recombines TRBV27 with TRBJ2-1; 7 bases line up with TRBD2. The germline gives CDR1 MNHEY, CDR2 SMNVEV (reference sequence). Trimming removed 8 bases from V and 6 bases from J; junction bases left unmatched: 7. This CDR3 has 13 amino acids. CDR3 DNA sequence: TGTGCCAGCCGTCTAGCGGTCCTCAATGAGCAGTTCTTC. As protein: CASRLAVLNEQFF.

J is TRBJ2-7 and V is TRBV4-1; 12 positions match TRBD2. This CDR3 spans 17 amino acids. Germline assignment: CDR1 MGHRA and CDR2 YSYEKL. V lost 0 bases to trimming and J lost 4 bases; unmatched junction nucleotides: 7. The CDR3 loop reads CASSQDRLTSGRYEQYF. CDR3 DNA sequence: TGCGCCAGCAGCCAAGATCGTCTGACTAGCGGGAGATACGAGCAGTACTTC.

CDR3 region: CASSLAGVGANVLTF. CDR3 sequence (DNA): TGCGCCAGCAGCTTGGCGGGGGTCGGGGCCAACGTCCTGACTTTC. V gene TRBV5-1 combines with J gene TRBJ2-6, with D maybe TRBD2 (6 bases). The V end was cut by 0 bases, the J end by 4 bases, with 8 bases between. This CDR3 is 15 amino acids long. In germline, CDR1 is SGHRS, CDR2 YFSETQ.

The chain couples TRBV5-4 to TRBJ2-1; possibly TRBD2 for D (7 bases). Germline V lookup: CDR1 SGHNT, CDR2 YYREEE (reference sequence). The CDR3 contains 17 residues. The V end was cut by 4 bases, the J end by 0 bases, with 17 bases between. The CDR3 region is CASSPLGGGSSYNEQFF. The CDR3 nucleotides read TGTGCCAGCAGCCCACTGGGGGGCGGGAGCTCCTACAATGAGCAGTTCTTC.

The chain has TRBV30 and TRBJ2-5; a possible D gene is TRBD2 (5 bases). The CDR3 runs to 12 residues. Trimming cost V 0 bases and J 5 bases, with 7 bases left between them. CDR1 and CDR2 from the germline V gene are GTSNPN and SVGIG (reference sequence). CDR3 DNA: TGTGCCTGGAGTGTACGAGGGGAGACCCAGTACTTC. Residues: CAWSVRGETQYF.

The V and J genes are TRBV7-8 and TRBJ2-2, with 9 bases identical to TRBD1. The CDR3 length is 14 residues. J gave up 14 bases and V 5 bases, and 12 bases lay outside the gene matches. Germline V lookup: CDR1 SGHVS, CDR2 FQNEAQ. The CDR3 DNA reads as TGTGCCAGCAGCCCTCCGGGACAGGGAATAGAACTGTTTTTT. The encoded protein is CASSPPGQGIELFF.

The J gene is TRBJ2-1, the V gene TRBV9; 7 nucleotides match TRBD2. Germline assignment: CDR1 SGDLS and CDR2 YYNGEE. CDR3 length: 17 residues. The ends lost 0 bases at V and 3 bases at J; junction bases unmatched: 9. CDR3 in DNA: TGTGCCAGCAGCGTAGGGCTCCGCGGGAGTAACTACAATGAGCAGTTCTTC. Its protein is CASSVGLRGSNYNEQFF.

This sequence joins TRBV10-3 and TRBJ2-7, with TRBD2 matching 7 bases. Germline CDR1 reads ENHRY; CDR2 reads SYGVKD. This CDR3 region has 10 residues. This chain's CDR3 is CAGGTYEQYF. In DNA form, the CDR3 reads TGTGCGGGGGGGACCTACGAGCAGTACTTC.

The chain employs TRBV7-9 and TRBJ2-7, with 10 nucleotides matching TRBD2. After removal of 4 bases from V and 0 bases from J, the junction contained 6 bases not matched to a gene. From germline, CDR1 is SEHNR and CDR2 FQNEAQ (reference sequence). This CDR3 is built from 16 residues. CDR3 in amino acids: CASSSTSGKTSYEQYF. CDR3 nucleotides: TGTGCCAGCAGCTCCACTAGCGGGAAAACCTCCTACGAGCAGTACTTC.

The V call is TRBV2, the J call TRBJ2-5; 8 nucleotides line up with TRBD1. The J call is in doubt because the DNA end fits TRBJ2-7 better. Germline CDR1 and CDR2: SNHLY and FYNNEI. The CDR3 covers 16 residues. CDR3 DNA sequence: TGTGCCAGCAGGGTACCTCCGGGACAGGTCCCCTACGAGCAGTACTTC. It specifies CASRVPPGQVPYEQYF.

J is TRBJ2-7 and V is TRBV7-9; TRBD2 might be the D (7 bases). Trimming removed 1 base from V and 1 base from J, with 11 bases in between. Germline CDR1 and CDR2: SEHNR and FQNEAQ (reference sequence). The CDR3 runs to 15 residues. The CDR3 reads CASSLVRGGSYEQYF. CDR3 nucleotides: TGTGCCAGCAGCTTAGTGAGGGGGGGATCCTACGAGCAGTACTTC.